The 25 T cell receptor beta chains given below trace back to one sample, sequenced in a study of blood T cell repertoires in COVID-19. Sequencing was performed with immunoSEQ multiplex PCR; in TCRdb, only in-frame clones are kept and a portion is missing. The data contain around 290,000 clones, roughly 88% of them singletons. Sequences were obtained from PBMCs or T cells enriched from blood (not recorded which). The receptors stem from a woman in her thirties who had recovered from COVID-19.

This clone was seen only once. CDR3 sequence: CASSQDRVGVDTQYF. CDR3 in DNA: TGCGCCAGCAGCCAAGATCGGGTCGGGGTAGATACGCAGTATTTT. The J gene is TRBJ2-3, the V gene TRBV4-3, with TRBD2 as a possible D gene (5 bases). The CDR3 has 15 residues. Germline CDR1 LGHNA, CDR2 YSLEER. Between the trimmed V and J ends, which lost 0 bases and 5 bases, there was a span of 12 bases.

The chain couples TRBV20-1 to TRBJ1-6; D gene ambiguous. V lost 3 bases to trimming and J lost 6 bases, with 9 bases between them. CDR1 is DFQATT and CDR2 is SNEGSKA in the germline V gene (reference sequence). The CDR3 loop spans 13 amino acids. The CDR3 loop is CSASKELNSPLHF. As DNA, the CDR3 is TGCAGTGCTAGTAAGGAGCTTAATTCACCCCTCCACTTT.

The chain joins TRBV4-1 to TRBJ1-2; 7 bases match TRBD1. Germline values: CDR1 MGHRA, CDR2 YSYEKL. The CDR3 sequence is 15 residues long. V lost 0 bases to trimming and J lost 3 bases; unmatched junction nucleotides: 4. For the CDR3, the DNA is TGCGCCAGCAGCCAAGACGTCGACAGGGACTATGGCTACACCTTC. As protein: CASSQDVDRDYGYTF.

J is TRBJ1-2 and V is TRBV18; the match to TRBD1 covers 8 bases. CDR3 length equals 13 residues. V lost 3 bases to trimming and J lost 5 bases; unmatched junction nucleotides: 2. Germline V gene lookup returns CDR1 KGHSH and CDR2 LQKENI. Here the CDR3 reads CASSPGQVYGYTF. CDR3 nucleotides: TGTGCCAGCTCACCGGGACAGGTTTATGGCTACACCTTC. The entire variable domain, with the rest obtained from reference TRBV18 and TRBJ1-2, is as follows: NAGVMQNPRHLVRRRGQEARLRCSPMKGHSHVYWYRQLPEEGLKFMVYLQKENIIDESGMPKERFSAEFPKEGPSILRIQQVVRGDSAAYFCASSPGQVYGYTFGSGTRLTVV.

The chain recombines TRBV27 with TRBJ2-5, with 8 bases identical to TRBD1. J gave up 7 bases and V 4 bases, and 14 bases lay outside the gene matches. The length of the CDR3 is 16 residues. The V gene's germline CDR1 is MNHEY and CDR2 SMNVEV (reference sequence). DNA of the CDR3: TGTGCCAGCAGTTCCCCCGTAGCGACAGGGGCAGGGACCCAGTACTTC. The encoded protein is CASSSPVATGAGTQYF.

The chain joins TRBV12-3 or TRBV12-4 to TRBJ1-6; D unresolved. Trimming took 6 bases from V and 10 from J, leaving 10 bases between them. This CDR3 contains 12 residues. The CDR3 nucleotides read TGTGCCAGCAGCCTACAGATATCACCCCTCCACTTT. Amino acid sequence: CASSLQISPLHF.

DNA for the CDR3: TGTGCCAGCAGCCAAGAGACAGGCGCTGAAGCTTTCTTT. This gives the protein CASSQETGAEAFF. This rearrangement joins TRBV3-1 (or the pseudogene TRBV3-2) to TRBJ1-1; D perhaps matches TRBD1 (6 bases). Looked up from germline, CDR1 is LGHDT and CDR2 is YNNKEL (reference sequence). V was shortened by 0 bases and J by 6 bases, with 8 bases between the two germline ends. The CDR3 sequence is 13 residues long.

The chain uses TRBV6-1 and TRBJ1-3; D not certain. Germline assignment: CDR1 MNHNS and CDR2 SASEGT. Trimming shortened V by 8 bases and J by 1 base, and 12 bases separated the two germline ends. This CDR3 is 14 amino acids long. For the CDR3, the DNA is TGTGCCAGCTGCGGGGAGGTATCTGGAAACACCATATATTTT. Residues: CASCGEVSGNTIYF.

This clone was observed once. J is TRBJ1-5 and V is TRBV19; D possibly corresponds to TRBD1 (5 bases). V shed 6 bases and J shed 1 base, with 16 bases lying between them. CDR1 LNHDA and CDR2 SQIVND come from the germline V gene (reference sequence). This CDR3 contains 16 residues. CDR3 in amino acids: CASRRGLLGSNQPQHF. CDR3 DNA: TGTGCCAGTAGAAGGGGCCTCTTGGGGAGCAATCAGCCCCAGCATTTT.

This chain connects TRBV7-2 to TRBJ2-7; a weak D match, TRBD2 (5 bases). Germline CDR1 is SGHTA and CDR2 is FQGNSA. Deletions cut 3 bases from V and 3 bases from J, with 12 bases between. This CDR3 is 14 amino acids long. This CDR3 is CASSFAGRDYEQYF. The CDR3 region has the DNA TGTGCCAGCAGCTTTGCGGGCCGGGACTACGAGCAGTACTTC.

The genes are TRBV7-9 and TRBJ1-2; D gene uncertain. Trimming took off 5 bases at V and 2 bases at J, with 9 bases between the two ends. Germline CDR1 is SEHNR and CDR2 is FQNEAQ (reference sequence). CDR3 length equals 13 residues. Written as DNA, the CDR3 is TGTGCCAGCAGCCTAGGAGGGAACTATGGCTACACCTTC. This translates into CASSLGGNYGYTF.

The rearrangement links TRBV7-8 to TRBJ1-6; D unresolved. V lost 3 bases, J lost 6 bases, and 9 bases lay in between. The CDR3 length is 14 residues. Per the germline V gene, CDR1 is SGHVS and CDR2 is FQNEAQ. CDR3 DNA: TGTGCCAGCAGCTTTGGACTGCCTAATTCACCCCTCCACTTT. It translates to CASSFGLPNSPLHF.

V and J are TRBV4-1 and TRBJ2-3, with D tentatively TRBD1 (7 bases). This CDR3 contains 16 residues. V was clipped by 5 bases and J by 4 bases, with 19 bases between them. Germline-derived CDR1 and CDR2 are MGHRA and YSYEKL. This CDR3 reads CASSLRQGGLADTQYF. CDR3 DNA sequence: TGCGCCAGCAGCTTAAGACAGGGAGGATTGGCAGATACGCAGTATTTT.

The rearrangement links TRBV28 to TRBJ1-6, with D perhaps matching TRBD1 (6 bases). Germline lookup yields CDR1 MDHEN and CDR2 SYDVKM. The V end was cut by 3 bases, the J end by 6 bases, with 12 bases between. The CDR3 consists of 15 residues. The CDR3 coding sequence is TGTGCCAGCAGTTTCGGGACACTATTTAATTCACCCCTCCACTTT. The encoded protein is CASSFGTLFNSPLHF.

This chain connects TRBV25-1 to TRBJ1-1; TRBD1 matches at 8 bases. Trimming took 5 bases from V and 1 from J; bases not matched to a gene: 6. The CDR3 has 15 residues. CDR1 and CDR2 from the germline V gene are MGHDK and SYGVNS. The CDR3, as DNA: TGTGCCAGCAGTCCATTAGGGACAGGGAACACTGAAGCTTTCTTT. Translation: CASSPLGTGNTEAFF.

This rearrangement joins TRBV7-9 to TRBJ1-2, with TRBD1 identical over 9 bases. Unmatched junction bases numbered 8, after V lost 4 bases and J lost 5 bases. The CDR3 is 15 amino acids. Germline CDR1 SEHNR, CDR2 FQNEAQ (reference sequence). The CDR3 DNA follows: TGTGCCAGCAGCTCCAACAGGGGGCTAGGGTATGGCTACACCTTC. Encoded protein: CASSSNRGLGYGYTF.

The J gene is TRBJ1-5, the V gene TRBV14; D is unresolved. Germline V CDR1 and CDR2: SGHDN, FVKESK. This CDR3 is built from 16 residues. Between the trimmed V and J ends, which lost 0 bases and 3 bases, there was a span of 12 bases. The chain's CDR3 is CASSQDVIPPNQPQHF. CDR3 nucleotide sequence: TGTGCCAGCAGCCAAGATGTAATTCCCCCCAATCAGCCCCAGCATTTT. The whole variable domain, filled in from reference TRBV14 and TRBJ1-5, reads EAGVTQFPSHSVIEKGQTVTLRCDPISGHDNLYWYRRVMGKEIKFLLHFVKESKQDESGMPNNRFLAERTGGTYSTLKVQPAELEDSGVYFCASSQDVIPPNQPQHFGDGTRLSIL.

The rearrangement joins TRBV29-1 to TRBJ2-3, with D possibly TRBD2 on 6 matching bases. This CDR3 contains 16 residues. Germline CDR1 SQVTM, CDR2 ANQGSEA. V was shortened by 0 bases and J by 2 bases, with 15 bases between the two germline ends. The CDR3 here is CSVEDRLAFHTDTQYF. The CDR3 DNA sequence: TGCAGCGTTGAAGATCGGCTAGCGTTCCACACAGATACGCAGTATTTT.

This chain links TRBV27 with TRBJ1-2, with 8 bases lining up with TRBD1. From germline, CDR1 is MNHEY and CDR2 SMNVEV (reference sequence). The CDR3 has 15 amino acids. The V gene end was trimmed by 5 bases and the J gene end by 8 bases; junction bases not matched to a gene: 13. The DNA for the CDR3 is TGTGCCAGCAGTCCCTGGCAGGGGGCGCCGAGAGGCTACACCTTC. This sequence encodes CASSPWQGAPRGYTF.

This clone has only one observation. The chain links TRBV7-9 to TRBJ2-2; D is perhaps TRBD2 (5 bases). Germline values: CDR1 SEHNR, CDR2 FQNEAQ (reference sequence). V dropped 5 bases and J dropped 7 bases, with 11 bases sitting between them. The CDR3 has 13 amino acids. CDR3 sequence: CASSQTAGGELFF. CDR3 in DNA: TGTGCCAGCAGCCAGACTGCGGGCGGGGAGCTGTTTTTT.

This clone was seen only once. J is TRBJ1-5 and V is TRBV19; TRBD1 is a possible D gene (6 bases). This CDR3 comprises 16 residues. Trimming cost V 3 bases and J 0 bases, with 12 bases left between them. CDR1 and CDR2 from the germline V gene are LNHDA and SQIVND (reference sequence). The CDR3 reads CASSMGAGYSNQPQHF. For the CDR3, the DNA is TGTGCCAGTAGTATGGGGGCTGGGTATAGCAATCAGCCCCAGCATTTT.

The chain joins TRBV5-1 to TRBJ1-1, with 10 bases aligning to TRBD1. CDR3 length equals 14 residues. Trimming at V came to 4 bases and at J to 4 bases, leaving 4 bases not matched to a gene. Germline V gene sequence: CDR1 SGHRS, CDR2 YFSETQ. The CDR3 nucleotides are TGCGCCAGCAGCGTAGGACAGGGGGGCACTGAAGCTTTCTTT. Residues: CASSVGQGGTEAFF.

The chain links TRBV19 to TRBJ1-1; TRBD1 agrees at 7 bases. The CDR3 is 18 residues long. The germline V gene has CDR1 LNHDA and CDR2 SQIVND (reference sequence). V gave up 5 bases and J gave up 0 bases; unmatched junction bases: 15. The CDR3 nucleotides read TGTGCCAGTAGTTCCCTCCGGGGACAGAAGAGAGTGAACACTGAAGCTTTCTTT. Amino acid sequence: CASSSLRGQKRVNTEAFF.

V usage is TRBV18 and J usage is TRBJ1-2; D is perhaps TRBD1 (5 bases). The CDR3 has 17 amino acids. CDR1 is KGHSH and CDR2 is LQKENI in the germline V gene. Trimming removed 4 bases from V and 6 bases from J, with 24 bases in between. The CDR3 is CASSRSTGASMKDGYTF. As DNA, the CDR3 is TGTGCCAGCTCACGCTCGACTGGGGCCAGTATGAAAGATGGCTACACCTTC.

The chain is built from TRBV6-5 and TRBJ2-1; 10 bases map to TRBD1. V lost 4 bases, J lost 7 bases, and 10 bases stayed unmatched. This CDR3 is 16 amino acids long. Germline lookup yields CDR1 MNHEY and CDR2 SVGAGI. The CDR3, as DNA: TGTGCCAGCAGTTCCTTCCGACAGGGGGCAGGGAATGAGCAGTTCTTC. Translated, it gives CASSSFRQGAGNEQFF.